These 10 T cell receptor beta chains originate from one sample sequenced in a study of cytomegalovirus exposure and HLA in healthy donors. Both 60 Vbeta primers and 13 Jbeta primers went into the PCR. Clones were read by immunoSEQ multiplex PCR, and TCRdb kept only the in-frame ones, dropping some. The data hold approximately 130,000 clones, with roughly four fifths observed a single time. Sequenced input: PBMCs. Receptors were obtained from a boy between 5 and 17 years old in good health and CMV-seronegative.

The chain employs TRBV21-1 and TRBJ2-1; TRBD2 is taken as the D call from the table, unchecked against the DNA. TRBV21-1 is listed as a pseudogene. The CDR3 sequence is 15 residues long. CDR3 DNA: TGTGCCAGCAGCATGGGAGCGGGGGGGAACAATGAGCAGTTCTTC. Its protein is CASSMGAGGNNEQFF.

The chain combines TRBV30 with TRBJ2-5, with D possibly being TRBD1 (6 bases). Matching the DNA end better, TRBJ2-7 makes the J call doubtful. This CDR3 has 15 residues. CDR1 GTSNPN and CDR2 SVGIG come from the germline V gene (reference sequence). The CDR3 nucleotides are TGTGCCTGGAGTGTACGGGCAGGGGTTAGGAACGAGCAGTACTTC. This translates into CAWSVRAGVRNEQYF.

The rearrangement uses TRBV19 and TRBJ2-3; D possibly corresponds to TRBD2 (5 bases). The CDR3 is 13 amino acids. Trimming shortened V by 6 bases and J by 4 bases, and 11 bases separated the two germline ends. Germline CDR1 reads LNHDA; CDR2 reads SQIVND (reference sequence). In nucleotides, the CDR3 is TGTGCCAGTAGCACGGTGCGGGCAGATACGCAGTATTTT. Residues: CASSTVRADTQYF.

Written as DNA, the CDR3 is TGTGCCAGCAGCCCTCCGGGACTAGCGGGAAACTATGAGCAGTTCTTC. Translating gives CASSPPGLAGNYEQFF. The chain couples TRBV5-8 to TRBJ2-1; 13 nucleotides line up with TRBD2. The germline V gene encodes CDR1 SGHTS and CDR2 YDEGEE. V was clipped by 4 bases and J by 8 bases; unmatched bases: 9. This CDR3 is built from 16 residues.

This clone was detected only a few times. The V gene is TRBV11-2, the J gene TRBJ2-2, with TRBD2 identical over 8 bases. The CDR3 covers 14 residues. V lost 3 bases, J lost 4 bases, and 1 base stayed unmatched. CDR1 is SGHAT, CDR2 FQNNGV, per germline. In nucleotides, the CDR3 is TGTGCCAGCAGCTTTACTAGCGGCACCGGGGAGCTGTTTTTT. The encoded protein is CASSFTSGTGELFF. Combining the CDR3 with reference TRBV11-2 and TRBJ2-2 gives the whole variable domain EAGVAQSPRYKIIEKRQSVAFWCNPISGHATLYWYQQILGQGPKLLIQFQNNGVVDDSQLPKDRFSAERLKGVDSTLKIQPAKLEDSAVYLCASSFTSGTGELFFGEGSRLTVL.

The chain has TRBV6-1 and TRBJ2-5; 10 bases match TRBD2. The DNA matches TRBJ2-7 better at its end, which makes the J call doubtful. Germline loops: CDR1 MNHNS, CDR2 SASEGT. The length of the CDR3 is 15 residues. This CDR3 reads CASSEAASGSGEQYF. The DNA for the CDR3 is TGTGCCAGCAGTGAAGCTGCTAGCGGGAGCGGCGAGCAGTACTTC.

The chain recombines TRBV5-6 with TRBJ1-4; 9 bases align to TRBD1. Germline V CDR1 and CDR2: SGHDT, YYEEEE. Trimming at V came to 2 bases and at J to 5 bases, leaving 4 bases not matched to a gene. The CDR3 has 15 residues. As DNA, the CDR3 is TGTGCCAGCAGCTTAGGGGACAGGGAGAATGAAAAACTGTTTTTT. It codes for CASSLGDRENEKLFF.

The V and J genes are TRBV27 and TRBJ2-7; 9 bases align to TRBD1. J gave up 3 bases and V 8 bases, and 14 bases lay outside the gene matches. Germline lookup yields CDR1 MNHEY and CDR2 SMNVEV (reference sequence). The CDR3 has 16 residues. The CDR3 spells CASPYIDRGDVYEQYF. CDR3 in DNA: TGTGCCAGCCCTTACATCGACAGGGGGGATGTCTACGAGCAGTACTTC.

This CDR3 reads CATEREDHNEQFF. The CDR3 DNA is TGTGCCACCGAGCGGGAGGACCACAATGAGCAGTTCTTC. The chain joins TRBV10-3 to TRBJ2-1; 9 bases are a match to TRBD2. The CDR3 length is 13 residues. Germline lookup yields CDR1 ENHRY and CDR2 SYGVKD. V gave up 10 bases and J gave up 5 bases; unmatched junction bases: 6.

The rearrangement joins TRBV7-9 to TRBJ2-3; 11 bases align to TRBD2. The CDR3 is made up of 15 amino acids. Trimming at V came to 6 bases and at J to 2 bases, leaving 4 bases not matched to a gene. The germline gives CDR1 SEHNR, CDR2 FQNEAQ (reference sequence). The CDR3 bases are TGTGCCAGCAGTGCGACTAGCGGGGACACAGATACGCAGTATTTT. Its translation: CASSATSGDTDTQYF.